The text below deals with one TCR beta chain. The sample belongs to a study of monozygotic twins with inflammatory bowel disease. The CDR3 has 17 amino acids. CDR1 is DFQATT, CDR2 SNEGSKA, per germline (reference sequence). Each of the TCR libraries took 3500 ng of total RNA. Template switching appended UMIs that held a 6-nucleotide sample barcode. TCRdb reprocessed the 5' RACE reads and keeps a single row for each CDR3 protein, giving no DNA. This repertoire includes 190,000 or so distinct CDR3 sequences. The specimen was blood. The sequence derives from a human donor with ulcerative colitis or Crohn's disease, or a healthy co-twin of an affected twin (not recorded which). V is TRBV20-1 and J is TRBJ2-1; TCRdb designates TRBD2, a call that cannot be tested without DNA. CDR3 sequence reads: CSARDPTSGKRGNEQFF.